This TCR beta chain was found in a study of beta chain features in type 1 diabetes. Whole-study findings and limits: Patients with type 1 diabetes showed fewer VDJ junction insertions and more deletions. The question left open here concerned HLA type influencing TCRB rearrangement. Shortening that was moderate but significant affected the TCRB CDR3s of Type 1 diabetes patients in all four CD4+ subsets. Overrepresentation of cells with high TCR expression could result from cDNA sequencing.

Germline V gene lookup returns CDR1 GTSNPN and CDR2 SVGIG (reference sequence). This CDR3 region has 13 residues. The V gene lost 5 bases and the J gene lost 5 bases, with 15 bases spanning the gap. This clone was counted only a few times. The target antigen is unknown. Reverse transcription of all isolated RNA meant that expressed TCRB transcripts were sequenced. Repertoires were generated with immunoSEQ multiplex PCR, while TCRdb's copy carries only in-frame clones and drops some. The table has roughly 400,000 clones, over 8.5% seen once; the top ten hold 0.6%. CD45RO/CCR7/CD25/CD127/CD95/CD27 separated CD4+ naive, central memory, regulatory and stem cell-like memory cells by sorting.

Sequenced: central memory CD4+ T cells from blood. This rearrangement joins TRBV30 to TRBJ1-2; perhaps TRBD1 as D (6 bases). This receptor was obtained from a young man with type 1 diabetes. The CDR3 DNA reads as TGTGCCTGGGAGCCGCAGGGGCGATATGGCTACACCTTC. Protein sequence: CAWEPQGRYGYTF.